These 27 T cell receptor beta chains came from one sample sequenced in a study of shared clonotypes between healthy human individuals. Repertoires were generated with immunoSEQ multiplex PCR, while TCRdb's copy carries only in-frame clones and drops some. Of approximately 2.3 million clones in the sample, over 90% were seen once. Sequencing was performed on naive CD4+ T cells from PBMCs. Stated subset: CD45RA+ positively selected. The receptor source for this set is a man aged 18 to 29 in good health. Some clones in this sample may be carry-over from other donors' samples.

The rearrangement uses TRBV11-1 and TRBJ2-3; 7 bases line up with TRBD1. The CDR3 extends over 16 amino acids. The germline V gene has CDR1 SGHAT and CDR2 FQDESV (reference sequence). V shed 6 bases, J shed 5 bases, and the junction held 14 bases outside the gene matches. This chain's CDR3 is CASSQDRPAIGDTQYF. The CDR3 coding sequence is TGTGCCAGCAGTCAGGACAGGCCCGCTATAGGAGATACGCAGTATTTT. The variable domain in full, with the rest retrieved from reference TRBV11-1 and TRBJ2-3, is EAEVAQSPRYKITEKSQAVAFWCDPISGHATLYWYRQILGQGPELLVQFQDESVVDDSQLPKDRFSAERLKGVDSTLKIQPAELGDSAMYLCASSQDRPAIGDTQYFGPGTRLTVL.

The V gene is TRBV4-1, the J gene TRBJ2-1, with D unresolved. The V gene lost 0 bases and the J gene lost 1 base, with 7 bases spanning the gap. This CDR3 has 15 residues. CDR1 is MGHRA and CDR2 is YSYEKL in the germline V gene. The CDR3 reads CASSQDQGSYNEQFF. The CDR3 coding sequence is TGCGCCAGCAGCCAAGATCAAGGTTCCTACAATGAGCAGTTCTTC.

The chain has TRBV7-3 and TRBJ1-1; the match to TRBD1 covers 11 bases. Unmatched junction bases numbered 6, after V lost 1 base and J lost 2 bases. The CDR3 is made up of 17 amino acids. The V gene's germline CDR1 is SGHTA and CDR2 FQGTGA. DNA for the CDR3: TGTGCCAGCAGCTTAATGACCGGGACAGGGGGTAACACTGAAGCTTTCTTT. Translation: CASSLMTGTGGNTEAFF.

A single count supports this clone. The same CDR3 arises from other DNA sequences in this sample as well. The chain carries TRBV18 and TRBJ2-4, with 8 bases that match TRBD1. Trimming cost V 0 bases and J 1 base; bases outside gene matches: 2. In germline, CDR1 is KGHSH, CDR2 LQKENI. This CDR3 region has 16 residues. CDR3 sequence: CASSPPGTGAKNIQYF. DNA of the CDR3: TGTGCCAGCTCACCACCCGGGACAGGCGCCAAAAACATTCAGTACTTC.

Remarks on this clone: At the DNA level, this CDR3 is encoded by other sequences in the same sample as well. J is TRBJ2-5 and V is TRBV2; TRBD1 matches 8 bases. J gave up 2 bases and V 6 bases, and 2 bases lay outside the gene matches. The CDR3 is 13 residues long. Germline CDR1 and CDR2: SNHLY and FYNNEI. The CDR3 DNA sequence: TGTGCCAGCAGCGGGACAGGACAAGAGACCCAGTACTTC. Protein sequence: CASSGTGQETQYF. Filled out from reference TRBV2 and TRBJ2-5, the complete variable domain reads EPEVTQTPSHQVTQMGQEVILRCVPISNHLYFYWYRQILGQKVEFLVSFYNNEISEKSEIFDDQFSVERPDGSNFTLKIRSTKLEDSAMYFCASSGTGQETQYFGPGTRLLVL.

The chain carries TRBV5-4 and TRBJ2-7, with a possible D match to TRBD2 (6 bases). This CDR3 has 16 residues. Trimming shortened V by 4 bases and J by 3 bases, and 20 bases separated the two germline ends. Germline assignment: CDR1 SGHNT and CDR2 YYREEE (reference sequence). CDR3 in amino acids: CASSPGPGERYYEQYF. The DNA for the CDR3 is TGTGCCAGCAGCCCCGGGCCGGGAGAGAGGTACTACGAGCAGTACTTC.

The chain joins TRBV7-2 to TRBJ2-3; perhaps TRBD2 as D (5 bases). The V gene's germline CDR1 is SGHTA and CDR2 FQGNSA. The CDR3 extends over 13 amino acids. Trimming left V 8 bases short and J 3 bases short, with 12 bases between. CDR3 nucleotide sequence: TGTGCCAGCGCCGCGGGCCCGACAGATACGCAGTATTTT. Protein sequence: CASAAGPTDTQYF.

The rearrangement links TRBV5-1 to TRBJ1-1; no firm D call. V lost 1 base to trimming and J lost 7 bases, with 8 bases between them. The CDR3 is made up of 12 amino acids. The germline gives CDR1 SGHRS, CDR2 YFSETQ. The CDR3 DNA is TGCGCCAGCAGCTTGAATGGGGTTGAAGCTTTCTTT. Translation gives CASSLNGVEAFF.

Regarding this clone: Different DNA sequences within this sample yield the same CDR3. The CDR3 DNA reads as TGTGCCAGTAGTATACAGGGCGACTATGGCTACACCTTC. This sequence encodes CASSIQGDYGYTF. The J gene is TRBJ1-2, the V gene TRBV19; D possibly corresponds to TRBD1 (5 bases). Germline loops: CDR1 LNHDA, CDR2 SQIVND (reference sequence). The CDR3 runs to 13 residues. Trimming left V 2 bases short and J 3 bases short, with 7 bases between.

The rearrangement links TRBV10-1 to TRBJ2-3, with 7 bases matching TRBD2. This CDR3 has 16 residues. Germline V CDR1 and CDR2: WNHNN, SYGVQD (reference sequence). The V and J ends lost 0 bases and 0 bases, in that order; junction bases with no gene match: 3. CDR3 nucleotides: TGCGCCAGCAGTGAGTCGGGCGGGAGAAGCACAGATACGCAGTATTTT. Its protein product is CASSESGGRSTDTQYF.

This chain links TRBV28 with TRBJ2-7; TRBD2 aligns across 12 bases. The CDR3 contains 20 residues. With V trimmed by 6 bases and J by 0 bases, 18 bases remained unmatched. From germline, CDR1 is MDHEN and CDR2 SYDVKM. The chain's CDR3 is CASSSTPSASGRGFSYEQYF. The DNA of the CDR3 is TGTGCCAGCAGCTCTACCCCCTCTGCTAGCGGGAGGGGTTTCTCCTACGAGCAGTACTTC. Full variable domain (remainder filled in from reference TRBV28 and TRBJ2-7): DVKVTQSSRYLVKRTGEKVFLECVQDMDHENMFWYRQDPGLGLRLIYFSYDVKMKEKGDIPEGYSVSREKKERFSLILESASTNQTSMYLCASSSTPSASGRGFSYEQYFGPGTRLTVT.

CDR3 nucleotides: TGTGCCAGCACCCGCGGACGGCTTCTCGATGAGCAGTTCTTC. As protein: CASTRGRLLDEQFF. The V and J genes are TRBV7-2 and TRBJ2-1, with D unclear. V was cut by 7 bases and J by 8 bases, with 18 bases left in between. CDR1 and CDR2 from the germline V gene are SGHTA and FQGNSA. This CDR3 region has 14 residues. Full variable domain (remainder filled in from reference TRBV7-2 and TRBJ2-1): GAGVSQSPSNKVTEKGKDVELRCDPISGHTALYWYRQSLGQGLEFLIYFQGNSAPDKSGLPSDRFSAERTGGSVSTLTIQRTQQEDSAVYLCASTRGRLLDEQFFGPGTRLTVL.

The chain has TRBV5-1 and TRBJ2-2, with TRBD1 matching 7 bases. J lost 6 bases, V lost 0 bases, and 5 bases had no gene match. CDR1 SGHRS and CDR2 YFSETQ come from the germline V gene. The CDR3 extends over 15 amino acids. The CDR3: CASSLETGISGELFF. CDR3 in DNA: TGCGCCAGCAGCTTGGAGACAGGGATCTCCGGGGAGCTGTTTTTT. Based on the CDR3 plus reference TRBV5-1 and TRBJ2-2, the full variable domain is KAGVTQTPRYLIKTRGQQVTLSCSPISGHRSVSWYQQTPGQGLQFLFEYFSETQRNKGNFPGRFSGRQFSNSRSEMNVSTLELGDSALYLCASSLETGISGELFFGEGSRLTVL.

Concerning this clone itself: The same CDR3 also results from other DNA sequences found in this sample. V and J are TRBV12-5 and TRBJ2-5; maybe TRBD2 (6 bases). CDR1 and CDR2 (germline): LGHNT, FRNRAP. The CDR3 covers 13 residues. V lost 5 bases and J 0 bases, leaving 7 bases between the germline ends. The CDR3 nucleotides read TGTGCTAGTGGTCCGGGAGACCAAGAGACCCAGTACTTC. Its translation: CASGPGDQETQYF.

V is TRBV7-2 and J is TRBJ2-3, with D possibly TRBD2 on 6 matching bases. The CDR3 consists of 14 residues. Germline V lookup: CDR1 SGHTA, CDR2 FQGNSA. V was pared by 8 bases and J by 8 bases, with 20 bases between. The CDR3 DNA follows: TGTGCCAGCGGCGTAACGGGGCGCGGGGCTACGCAGTATTTT. Amino acid sequence: CASGVTGRGATQYF.

For this clone: The same CDR3 can be traced to other DNA sequences in this sample. The DNA for the CDR3 is TGTGCCAGCAGCCTCGGACAGGGGGGAAGGGGAAATCAGCCCCAGCATTTT. Residues: CASSLGQGGRGNQPQHF. The chain couples TRBV7-2 to TRBJ1-5; 10 bases map to TRBD1. In germline, CDR1 is SGHTA, CDR2 FQGNSA. The CDR3 is made up of 17 amino acids. V lost 5 bases to trimming and J lost 4 bases; unmatched junction nucleotides: 11. The full variable domain, rest sourced from reference TRBV7-2 and TRBJ1-5, is GAGVSQSPSNKVTEKGKDVELRCDPISGHTALYWYRQSLGQGLEFLIYFQGNSAPDKSGLPSDRFSAERTGGSVSTLTIQRTQQEDSAVYLCASSLGQGGRGNQPQHFGDGTRLSIL.

The chain uses TRBV27 and TRBJ2-7; TRBD2 matches 7 bases. The CDR3 covers 16 residues. The J segment lost 7 bases and the V segment lost 6 bases, leaving 18 bases of the junction unmatched. Germline CDR1 is MNHEY and CDR2 is SMNVEV (reference sequence). In nucleotides, the CDR3 is TGTGCCAGCAGCCCTCTTCCCCGGCGGGAGCCACTGGAGCAGTACTTC. Amino acid sequence: CASSPLPRREPLEQYF.

The chain carries TRBV18 and TRBJ1-5, with no clear D. The germline CDR1 and CDR2 sequences are KGHSH and LQKENI. The CDR3 consists of 13 residues. The ends were cut back, 6 bases at V and 3 bases at J, with 9 bases in the middle. The DNA of the CDR3 is TGTGCCAGCTCTTCCGGGATCAATCAGCCCCAGCATTTT. The encoded protein is CASSSGINQPQHF.

The genes are TRBV9 and TRBJ2-1; D tentatively reads TRBD1 or TRBD2 (5 bases each). This CDR3 is 14 amino acids long. Germline V gives CDR1 SGDLS, CDR2 YYNGEE. Deletions cut 0 bases from V and 6 bases from J, with 10 bases between. The CDR3 protein is CASSVGGLRNEQFF. CDR3 sequence (DNA): TGTGCCAGCAGCGTAGGGGGGTTGCGCAATGAGCAGTTCTTC.

This rearrangement joins TRBV5-4 to TRBJ2-6; TRBD2 might be the D (5 bases). The V gene lost 4 bases and the J gene lost 4 bases, with 15 bases spanning the gap. Germline-derived CDR1 and CDR2 are SGHNT and YYREEE (reference sequence). This CDR3 is built from 16 residues. The CDR3 bases are TGTGCCAGCAGCGGTAGGTTGCGGGCCGGGGCCAACGTCCTGACTTTC. It specifies CASSGRLRAGANVLTF.

The chain couples TRBV7-6 to TRBJ2-5; 9 nucleotides line up with TRBD1. V was pared by 5 bases and J by 3 bases, with 10 bases of the junction left unmatched. The CDR3 contains 16 residues. CDR1 and CDR2 from the germline V gene are SGHVS and FNYEAQ. DNA of the CDR3: TGTGCCAGCAGCCTAATATACAGGGGGCGCGAAGAGACCCAGTACTTC. It yields the protein CASSLIYRGREETQYF.

The chain is built from TRBV28 and TRBJ2-1; D not resolved. The CDR3 runs 14 residues. V gave up 4 bases and J gave up 5 bases, with 12 bases separating them. The V gene's germline CDR1 is MDHEN and CDR2 SYDVKM. The CDR3 loop reads CASSSPPRNNEQFF. The CDR3 DNA is TGTGCCAGCAGTTCCCCCCCTAGGAACAATGAGCAGTTCTTC.

The genes are TRBV6-5 and TRBJ1-6; D is undetermined. V was clipped by 2 bases and J by 8 bases, with 7 bases between them. Germline values: CDR1 MNHEY, CDR2 SVGAGI. The CDR3 covers 13 residues. The CDR3 nucleotides are TGTGCCAGCAGTTACAGGTCCTATTCACCCCTCCACTTT. It specifies CASSYRSYSPLHF.

The V and J genes are TRBV29-1 and TRBJ1-2, with D maybe TRBD1 (6 bases). V lost 7 bases, J lost 4 bases, and 25 bases lay in between. Germline loops: CDR1 SQVTM, CDR2 ANQGSEA. This CDR3 has 16 amino acids. CDR3 region: CSADQLRGRTGYGYTF. Here the CDR3 DNA reads TGCAGCGCCGACCAGCTCAGGGGACGCACAGGCTATGGCTACACCTTC.

J is TRBJ2-7 and V is TRBV2, with 9 bases fitting TRBD1. Germline V lookup: CDR1 SNHLY, CDR2 FYNNEI. V shed 5 bases and J 3 bases; nucleotides not matched to a gene: 11. The CDR3 has 16 amino acids. This CDR3 reads CASSRLGTGQFYEQYF. CDR3 bases: TGTGCCAGCAGTAGACTAGGGACAGGGCAATTCTACGAGCAGTACTTC. Complete variable domain (other parts from reference TRBV2 and TRBJ2-7): EPEVTQTPSHQVTQMGQEVILRCVPISNHLYFYWYRQILGQKVEFLVSFYNNEISEKSEIFDDQFSVERPDGSNFTLKIRSTKLEDSAMYFCASSRLGTGQFYEQYFGPGTRLTVT.

V and J are TRBV19 and TRBJ2-1; TRBD2 matches 8 bases. The trim removed 3 bases at V and 0 bases at J, leaving 13 bases unmatched. Germline CDR1 reads LNHDA; CDR2 reads SQIVND (reference sequence). The CDR3 has 19 residues. CDR3 region: CASSMNPGGRLSSYNEQFF. For the CDR3, the DNA is TGTGCCAGTAGTATGAACCCGGGAGGGAGATTAAGCTCCTACAATGAGCAGTTCTTC.

This chain connects TRBV11-1 to TRBJ2-7, with 9 bases lining up with TRBD1. V gave up 3 bases and J gave up 1 base; unmatched junction bases: 7. Germline-derived CDR1 and CDR2 are SGHAT and FQDESV (reference sequence). The CDR3 is made up of 16 amino acids. The DNA of the CDR3 is TGTGCCAGCAGCTTTACCGGGACAGGGAATTCCTACGAGCAGTACTTC. Translation gives CASSFTGTGNSYEQYF. Full variable domain (remainder filled in from reference TRBV11-1 and TRBJ2-7): EAEVAQSPRYKITEKSQAVAFWCDPISGHATLYWYRQILGQGPELLVQFQDESVVDDSQLPKDRFSAERLKGVDSTLKIQPAELGDSAMYLCASSFTGTGNSYEQYFGPGTRLTVT.